This T cell receptor beta chain was sequenced in a study of blood T cell repertoires in COVID-19. Sequenced by immunoSEQ multiplex PCR; TCRdb stores in-frame clones only, minus some. The table records around 50,000 clones, about 79% of them present only once. This sequence originates from a human donor in a cohort sampled during active COVID-19. Material for sequencing was peripheral blood.

CDR3 protein: CASSPTGGINQPQHF. In DNA, the CDR3 is TGTGCCAGCAGTCCGACAGGGGGGATTAATCAGCCCCAGCATTTT. The chain recombines TRBV4-2 with TRBJ1-5; 9 bases are shared with TRBD1. The CDR3 extends over 15 amino acids. The V and J ends lost 6 bases and 4 bases, in that order; junction bases with no gene match: 7. Per germline, CDR1 LGHNA and CDR2 YNFKEQ.